The rows below give T cell receptor beta chains drawn from one sample of a study of blood T cell repertoires in COVID-19. The assay was immunoSEQ multiplex PCR, and TCRdb's table has in-frame clones only and misses some. This sample carries about 270,000 clones, roughly 79% of them seen once, and the ten largest clones take less than 3%. The sequencing input was peripheral blood. These TCRs come from a woman in her sixties or seventies with active or convalescent COVID-19. Both conserved end residues are part of each CDR3. D genes are given only for firm matches. The size entry is marked missing in some rows and otherwise reads once, few, many or a size class.

v_gene,j_gene,abundance,d_gene,CDR3nt,CDR3aa
TRBV5-1,TRBJ2-4,NA,TRBD2,TGCGCCAGCAGCTTGGACCCAGCGGGGGGGACAAACATTCAGTACTTC,CASSLDPAGGTNIQYF
TRBV7-6,TRBJ2-1,NA,TRBD1,TGTGCCAGCAGCTTATGGACAGGGAGCTCCTACAATGAGCAGTTCTTC,CASSLWTGSSYNEQFF
TRBV28,TRBJ1-2,NA,NA,TGTGCCAGCTCAGAAATGGATGGCTACACCTTC,CASSEMDGYTF
TRBV13,TRBJ2-7,once,TRBD1,TGTGCCAGCAGCTTGCATAGCATGTCGGGACAGGTCCTCCTAGAGCAGTACTTC,CASSLHSMSGQVLLEQYF
TRBV7-8,TRBJ2-7,NA,NA,TGTGCCAGCAGCCGAGAGCTAGTAACCTCCTACGAGCAGTACTTC,CASSRELVTSYEQYF
TRBV6-2/TRBV6-3,TRBJ1-1,NA,NA,TGTGCCAGCAGTTACGGGGGTAGGGGGACTGAAGCTTTCTTT,CASSYGGRGTEAFF
TRBV27,TRBJ2-7,NA,NA,TGTGCCAGCAGTCCCCAAGGGGGCTACGAGCAGTACTTC,CASSPQGGYEQYF
TRBV11-3,TRBJ2-5,NA,TRBD1,TGTGCCAGCAGCTTAGAAGGGGACAGCCCTTGGGAGACCCAGTACTTC,CASSLEGDSPWETQYF
TRBV30,TRBJ1-1,NA,TRBD1,TGTGCCTGGAGTCGGACAGGGCGGAACACTGAAGCTTTCTTT,CAWSRTGRNTEAFF
TRBV30,TRBJ2-1,NA,NA,TGTGCCTCCAGACAGGAAGACAATGAGCAGTTCTTC,CASRQEDNEQFF
TRBV19,TRBJ1-1,once,TRBD1,TGTGCCAGTAGTGAAAGACAGGGGATGAACACTGAAGCTTTCTTT,CASSERQGMNTEAFF
TRBV6-5,TRBJ2-7,NA,NA,TGTGCCAGCAGTTATGTGGCCGGGTGGTACCACGAGCAGTACTTC,CASSYVAGWYHEQYF
TRBV4-2,TRBJ2-5,once,TRBD2,TGTGCCAGCAGCCAAGATCCGGGGGGGCAAGAGACCCAGTACTTC,CASSQDPGGQETQYF
TRBV6-4,TRBJ1-2,NA,NA,TGTGCCAGCAGTGACTCGGGAGGGCGCTATGGCTACACCTTC,CASSDSGGRYGYTF
TRBV27,TRBJ2-3,NA,NA,TGTGCCAGCAGTTTATCCCAGGGTAGAGACTTCACAGATACGCAGTATTTT,CASSLSQGRDFTDTQYF
TRBV6-2/TRBV6-3,TRBJ1-3,NA,NA,TGTGCCAGCAGTTACTCGGGCAGGCCTGGAAACACCATATATTTT,CASSYSGRPGNTIYF
TRBV9,TRBJ2-1,NA,TRBD2,TGTGCCAGCAGCCCCATAGCGGGGGGGGCCTACAATGAGCAGTTCTTC,CASSPIAGGAYNEQFF
TRBV7-9,TRBJ2-7,NA,TRBD1,TGTGCCAGCAGCTTAGTTCTTAGTGGACAGGAGCATATCTACGAGCAGTACTTC,CASSLVLSGQEHIYEQYF
TRBV5-4,TRBJ1-2,NA,TRBD1,TGTGCCAGCAGCTTGGTGGGACAGGGAGGGCATGGCTACACCTTC,CASSLVGQGGHGYTF
TRBV6-6,TRBJ2-1,many,TRBD1,TGTGCCAGCGGCGGAGACAGGGGCTCCTACAATGAGCAGTTCTTC,CASGGDRGSYNEQFF
TRBV5-1,TRBJ2-7,NA,TRBD2,TGCGCCAGCAGCTTGGTCTCGGGGGGCGAGCAGTACTTC,CASSLVSGGEQYF
TRBV3-1/TRBV3-2,TRBJ1-5,NA,TRBD1,TGTGCCAGCAGTCCTACAGGGGGCAATCAGCCCCAGCATTTT,CASSPTGGNQPQHF
TRBV5-4,TRBJ2-2,NA,TRBD2,TGCGCCAGCAGCTTCGGACTAGCGGGGGGCACCGGGGAGCTGTTTTTT,CASSFGLAGGTGELFF
TRBV5-1,TRBJ2-1,NA,TRBD1,TGCGCCAGCAGCGACGGACAGGGTGTAAATGAGCAGTTCTTC,CASSDGQGVNEQFF
TRBV27,TRBJ1-2,few,TRBD1,TGTGCCAGCAGCAACAGGGGGAGTTTCTATGGCTACACCTTC,CASSNRGSFYGYTF
TRBV3-1/TRBV3-2,TRBJ2-2,once,TRBD2,TGTGCCAGCAGTCCCCCTTCACTAGCGGGGATATACGCGGACACCGGGGAGCTGTTTTTT,CASSPPSLAGIYADTGELFF
TRBV7-9,TRBJ2-7,few,TRBD1,TGTGCCAGCAGTCTGACAGGGTACGAGCAGTACTTC,CASSLTGYEQYF
TRBV2,TRBJ1-1,NA,TRBD1,TGTGCCAGTGGCGGGGGCCAGGGGGCGATTGAAGCTTTCTTT,CASGGGQGAIEAFF
TRBV19,TRBJ1-2,few,NA,TGTGCCAGTAGTATCACACCTGATTATGGCTACACCTTC,CASSITPDYGYTF
TRBV7-2,TRBJ1-2,NA,TRBD1,TGTGCCAGCAGCTTTGCCGGGACAGGGCCCCTCAATGGCTACACCTTC,CASSFAGTGPLNGYTF
TRBV6-6,TRBJ2-5,NA,NA,TGTGCCAGCACCGTGGGGAGACTTCTAGAGACCCAGTACTTC,CASTVGRLLETQYF
TRBV7-9,TRBJ1-1,NA,TRBD1,TGTGCCAGCAGCACCGGACAGGGGAGCACTGAAGCTTTCTTT,CASSTGQGSTEAFF
TRBV7-8,TRBJ2-2,NA,TRBD2,TGTGCCAGCAGCTCGGGAGGACTAGGTTACACCGGGGAGCTGTTTTTT,CASSSGGLGYTGELFF
TRBV7-2,TRBJ2-1,NA,TRBD2,TGTGCCAGCAGCTTAGCGGCGGGGGAGCTCAATGAGCAGTTCTTC,CASSLAAGELNEQFF
TRBV28,TRBJ1-2,NA,NA,TGTGCCAGCACTGCGGGGGGTAACTATGGCTACACCTTC,CASTAGGNYGYTF
TRBV2,TRBJ2-7,NA,NA,TGTGCCAGCACTATAAACAGGATTACCTACGAGCAGTACTTC,CASTINRITYEQYF
TRBV6-5,TRBJ2-2,NA,NA,TGTGCCAGCAGCCCCCAGGGGACCTACACCGGGGAGCTGTTTTTT,CASSPQGTYTGELFF
TRBV19,TRBJ2-7,few,TRBD1,TGTGCCAGTAGTCCAACCTCCCGGGACAGGGGCTTCTACGAGCAGTACTTC,CASSPTSRDRGFYEQYF
TRBV19,TRBJ2-5,NA,TRBD2,TGTGCCAGTAGTGGGCGGGGAAGCGGGGGAAAGACCCAGTACTTC,CASSGRGSGGKTQYF
TRBV7-2,TRBJ2-7,NA,TRBD1,TGTGCCAGCAGCCTACGGGACAGGGATCCCTACGAGCAGTACTTC,CASSLRDRDPYEQYF
TRBV19,TRBJ1-2,NA,NA,TGTGCCAGTAGTTTTCAGGGCTCCTATGGCTACACCTTC,CASSFQGSYGYTF